The 32 T cell receptor beta chains reported below all come from one sample, sequenced in a study of CD8+ T cells in alopecia areata. Following RNA extraction, reverse transcription yielded cDNA that acted as the sequencing template. Sequencing used immunoSEQ multiplex PCR; TCRdb keeps in-frame clones, though not all of them. The sample lists under 250,000 clones; roughly three fifths were seen once. Sequences were obtained from CD8+ T cells sorted from blood. All receptors derive from a human donor in good health.

The chain uses TRBV6-5 and TRBJ2-7; D may be TRBD1 (5 bases). CDR1 MNHEY and CDR2 SVGAGI come from the germline V gene. V was cut by 0 bases and J by 7 bases, with 13 bases left in between. The CDR3 length is 14 residues. This chain's CDR3 is CASSYSTVGLEQYF. In nucleotides, the CDR3 is TGTGCCAGCAGTTACTCGACAGTGGGGCTTGAGCAGTACTTC.

V and J are TRBV6-5 and TRBJ2-3; the D gene is possibly TRBD2 (7 bases). Between the trimmed V and J ends, which lost 4 bases and 4 bases, there was a span of 15 bases. Germline assignment: CDR1 MNHEY and CDR2 SVGAGI. This CDR3 has 15 amino acids. The CDR3 region is CASSSGTGGPDTQYF. The DNA of the CDR3 is TGTGCCAGCAGTTCGGGGACGGGGGGCCCAGATACGCAGTATTTT.

The chain links TRBV5-1 to TRBJ1-1, with 8 bases aligning to TRBD1. Germline V gives CDR1 SGHRS, CDR2 YFSETQ. Germline trimming cut 1 base from V and 5 bases from J; bases unmatched to any gene: 4. This CDR3 comprises 14 residues. The CDR3 sequence: CASSLTGGMTEAFF. DNA of the CDR3: TGCGCCAGCAGCTTGACAGGGGGTATGACTGAAGCTTTCTTT. The entire variable domain, with the rest obtained from reference TRBV5-1 and TRBJ1-1, is as follows: KAGVTQTPRYLIKTRGQQVTLSCSPISGHRSVSWYQQTPGQGLQFLFEYFSETQRNKGNFPGRFSGRQFSNSRSEMNVSTLELGDSALYLCASSLTGGMTEAFFGQGTRLTVV.

This clone was picked up a small number of times. The chain has TRBV19 and TRBJ2-1; no clear D. Deletions cut 7 bases from V and 9 bases from J, with 16 bases between. CDR1 is LNHDA, CDR2 SQIVND, per germline (reference sequence). The CDR3 consists of 13 residues. CDR3 nucleotides: TGTGCCAGTACCCTGGGAAATATTGGTGAGCAGTTCTTC. Its translation: CASTLGNIGEQFF.

The chain couples TRBV11-1 to TRBJ2-5; D uncertain. This CDR3 region has 15 residues. Trimming took off 3 bases at V and 8 bases at J, with 19 bases between the two ends. Per the germline V gene, CDR1 is SGHAT and CDR2 is FQDESV (reference sequence). The CDR3: CASSFRVEDEGTQYF. The CDR3, as DNA: TGTGCCAGCAGCTTCCGAGTCGAGGACGAAGGTACCCAGTACTTC. Full variable domain (missing parts from reference TRBV11-1 and TRBJ2-5): EAEVAQSPRYKITEKSQAVAFWCDPISGHATLYWYRQILGQGPELLVQFQDESVVDDSQLPKDRFSAERLKGVDSTLKIQPAELGDSAMYLCASSFRVEDEGTQYFGPGTRLLVL.

For this clone: The same CDR3 also results from other DNA sequences found in this sample. The rearrangement uses TRBV29-1 and TRBJ2-2; D call uncertain. With 4 bases removed from V and 3 bases from J, the gap between germline ends came to 6 bases. Per germline, CDR1 SQVTM and CDR2 ANQGSEA. This CDR3 has 12 residues. The CDR3 nucleotides read TGCAGCGTTGTGGGTGACACCGGGGAGCTGTTTTTT. The encoded protein is CSVVGDTGELFF.

The chain uses TRBV7-6 and TRBJ1-5, with D perhaps matching TRBD1 (6 bases). The CDR3 spans 15 residues. With 1 base removed from V and 5 bases from J, the gap between germline ends came to 12 bases. CDR1 and CDR2 from the germline V gene are SGHVS and FNYEAQ. The CDR3 spells CASSLDGTPDQPQHF. CDR3 coding DNA: TGTGCCAGCAGCTTAGATGGGACACCGGATCAGCCCCAGCATTTT.

V usage is TRBV27 and J usage is TRBJ2-3; no firm D call. Germline V gives CDR1 MNHEY, CDR2 SMNVEV (reference sequence). There are 11 residues in the CDR3. Between the trimmed V and J ends, which lost 7 bases and 6 bases, there was a span of 8 bases. CDR3 residues: CASTLGDTQYF. CDR3 coding DNA: TGTGCCAGCACCCTTGGGGATACGCAGTATTTT.

On this clone itself: The sample carries other DNA sequences with the same CDR3. The chain combines TRBV2 with TRBJ1-5; D unclear. This CDR3 contains 13 residues. Germline-derived CDR1 and CDR2 are SNHLY and FYNNEI. The V gene lost 7 bases and the J gene lost 0 bases, with 7 bases spanning the gap. DNA for the CDR3: TGTGCCAGCACCCAGTATAGCAATCAGCCCCAGCATTTT. Translating it yields CASTQYSNQPQHF.

This clone was counted between two and nine times. Here the CDR3 DNA reads TGTGCCAGCAGTAACTCGGGGAATGAGCAGTTCTTC. Its translation is CASSNSGNEQFF. The chain couples TRBV28 to TRBJ2-1, with D perhaps TRBD2 (5 bases). The CDR3 sequence is 12 residues long. Germline V gene sequence: CDR1 MDHEN, CDR2 SYDVKM. Trimming removed 5 bases at V and 7 bases at J, with 9 bases between. The full variable domain, rest sourced from reference TRBV28 and TRBJ2-1, is DVKVTQSSRYLVKRTGEKVFLECVQDMDHENMFWYRQDPGLGLRLIYFSYDVKMKEKGDIPEGYSVSREKKERFSLILESASTNQTSMYLCASSNSGNEQFFGPGTRLTVL.

V and J are TRBV27 and TRBJ2-3; D is possibly TRBD2 (6 bases). There are 16 residues in the CDR3. Germline CDR1 MNHEY, CDR2 SMNVEV (reference sequence). Trimming left V 3 bases short and J 5 bases short, with 18 bases between. The CDR3 sequence: CASSFWGGEEGDTQYF. The DNA for the CDR3 is TGTGCCAGCAGTTTCTGGGGCGGGGAGGAAGGAGATACGCAGTATTTT.

In its sample, this clone was seen once. The CDR3 spells CASSSPGSPSARVDTQYF. Written as DNA, the CDR3 is TGCGCCAGCAGTTCACCAGGGTCTCCTTCTGCACGGGTCGATACGCAGTATTTT. This chain uses TRBV5-1 with TRBJ2-3, with D perhaps matching TRBD1 (5 bases). Germline V gives CDR1 SGHRS, CDR2 YFSETQ. With 5 bases removed from V and 6 bases from J, the gap between germline ends came to 28 bases. This CDR3 contains 18 residues.

This chain uses TRBV19 with TRBJ2-1; TRBD1 matches 9 bases. V lost 6 bases and J lost 7; bases outside the gene matches: 7. The CDR3 spans 14 residues. Germline values: CDR1 LNHDA, CDR2 SQIVND (reference sequence). The CDR3 sequence: CASSQDRGWNEQFF. The DNA of the CDR3 is TGTGCCAGTAGCCAGGACAGGGGCTGGAATGAGCAGTTCTTC. Complete variable domain (other parts from reference TRBV19 and TRBJ2-1): DGGITQSPKYLFRKEGQNVTLSCEQNLNHDAMYWYRQDPGQGLRLIYYSQIVNDFQKGDIAEGYSVSREKKESFPLTVTSAQKNPTAFYLCASSQDRGWNEQFFGPGTRLTVL.

CDR3 sequence reads: CASSLVAGGYNEQFF. The CDR3 coding sequence is TGTGCCAGCAGCTTAGTGGCGGGGGGATACAATGAGCAGTTCTTC. The genes are TRBV7-6 and TRBJ2-1, with TRBD2 matching 8 bases. The CDR3 is 15 amino acids. In germline, CDR1 is SGHVS, CDR2 FNYEAQ. V was clipped by 1 base and J by 4 bases; unmatched bases: 3.

V gene TRBV29-1 combines with J gene TRBJ2-6, with TRBD1 identical over 7 bases. Germline V gives CDR1 SQVTM, CDR2 ANQGSEA. The trim removed 4 bases at V and 3 bases at J, leaving 3 bases unmatched. This CDR3 has 14 amino acids. Here the CDR3 reads CSVGNRGGANVLTF. The CDR3 bases are TGCAGCGTTGGGAACAGGGGTGGGGCCAACGTCCTGACTTTC.

V is TRBV5-6 and J is TRBJ1-2, with 7 nucleotides matching TRBD1. Germline CDR1 is SGHDT and CDR2 is YYEEEE. The CDR3 extends over 14 amino acids. V shed 2 bases, J shed 2 bases, and the junction held 3 bases outside the gene matches. In nucleotides, the CDR3 is TGTGCCAGCAGCTTCGGGGACAGCAACTATGGCTACACCTTC. As protein: CASSFGDSNYGYTF.

Notes on this clone: Other DNA sequences in this sample translate to the same CDR3. V usage is TRBV27 and J usage is TRBJ2-1; 10 positions match TRBD2. The trim removed 0 bases at V and 4 bases at J, leaving 0 bases unmatched. This CDR3 spans 15 amino acids. Germline CDR1 is MNHEY and CDR2 is SMNVEV (reference sequence). The CDR3 loop is CASSLSSGGYNEQFF. In nucleotides, the CDR3 is TGTGCCAGCAGTTTATCTAGCGGGGGGTACAATGAGCAGTTCTTC.

The chain joins TRBV27 to TRBJ2-7, with D possibly matching TRBD1 (5 bases). This CDR3 region has 14 residues. Trimming removed 5 bases from V and 2 bases from J, with 13 bases in between. Germline V gene sequence: CDR1 MNHEY, CDR2 SMNVEV (reference sequence). The CDR3 sequence is CASSLQGLAYEQYF. CDR3 sequence (DNA): TGTGCCAGCAGTCTTCAGGGCCTCGCCTACGAGCAGTACTTC.

The chain has TRBV2 and TRBJ2-6; D not resolved. Germline-derived CDR1 and CDR2 are SNHLY and FYNNEI. Trimming pared 4 bases from V and 1 base from J, leaving 8 bases between. The CDR3 loop spans 15 amino acids. The CDR3 reads CASSVLGSGANVLTF. The CDR3 region has the DNA TGTGCCAGCAGTGTATTGGGATCTGGGGCCAACGTCCTGACTTTC. Supplemented by reference TRBV2 and TRBJ2-6, the full variable domain reads EPEVTQTPSHQVTQMGQEVILRCVPISNHLYFYWYRQILGQKVEFLVSFYNNEISEKSEIFDDQFSVERPDGSNFTLKIRSTKLEDSAMYFCASSVLGSGANVLTFGAGSRLTVL.

The CDR3 is CASSPGGNSPLHF. CDR3 DNA sequence: TGTGCCAGCAGTCCTGGGGGGAATTCACCCCTCCACTTT. The chain is built from TRBV6-5 and TRBJ1-6; the D gene is possibly TRBD1 (5 bases). V was cut by 5 bases and J by 7 bases, with 9 bases left in between. In germline, CDR1 is MNHEY, CDR2 SVGAGI. The CDR3 is 13 residues long.

Only a few counts were recorded for this clone. V usage is TRBV13 and J usage is TRBJ2-1, with 7 bases aligning to TRBD1. The junction had 4 bases not matched to a gene; V was cut back by 3 bases and J by 5 bases. Germline CDR1 PRHDT, CDR2 FYEKMQ (reference sequence). This CDR3 is built from 14 residues. CDR3 nucleotide sequence: TGTGCCAGCAGCTTCACCGGGACAGACAATGAGCAGTTCTTC. It codes for CASSFTGTDNEQFF.

About this clone itself: The sample carries other DNA sequences with the same CDR3. V is TRBV19 and J is TRBJ2-7; possibly TRBD2 for D (5 bases). The germline V gene has CDR1 LNHDA and CDR2 SQIVND (reference sequence). This CDR3 has 14 amino acids. V was pared by 4 bases and J by 0 bases, with 10 bases between. CDR3 protein: CASSRTGSSYEQYF. The CDR3, as DNA: TGTGCCAGTAGTAGGACGGGAAGCTCCTACGAGCAGTACTTC.

The chain links TRBV5-1 to TRBJ2-7, with a tentative D call TRBD2 (5 bases). The CDR3 length is 12 residues. V lost 1 base to trimming and J lost 9 bases, with 11 bases between them. Looked up from germline, CDR1 is SGHRS and CDR2 is YFSETQ. CDR3 amino acids: CASSLSGEGQYF. The CDR3 nucleotides are TGCGCCAGCAGCTTGTCCGGCGAGGGGCAGTACTTC.

V and J are TRBV29-1 and TRBJ1-5; D is ambiguous. The length of the CDR3 is 13 residues. Germline V lookup: CDR1 SQVTM, CDR2 ANQGSEA. Between the trimmed V and J ends, which lost 4 bases and 0 bases, there was a span of 7 bases. CDR3 sequence reads: CSVGPGSNQPQHF. The CDR3 DNA sequence: TGCAGCGTTGGACCCGGTAGCAATCAGCCCCAGCATTTT.

This chain joins TRBV29-1 and TRBJ2-1; the match to TRBD1 covers 10 bases. After removal of 2 bases from V and 3 bases from J, the junction contained 7 bases not matched to a gene. Germline values: CDR1 SQVTM, CDR2 ANQGSEA. There are 16 residues in the CDR3. CDR3 sequence (DNA): TGCAGCGTTGAACCTGCGGACAGGGGGAGCTACAATGAGCAGTTCTTC. Translated, it gives CSVEPADRGSYNEQFF.

The rearrangement joins TRBV6-1 to TRBJ1-2; D is perhaps TRBD1 (5 bases). This CDR3 region has 14 residues. V lost 2 bases, J lost 13 bases, and 20 bases lay in between. Germline V gene data show CDR1 as MNHNS and CDR2 as SASEGT. The CDR3 DNA is TGTGCCAGCAGTGAAAGCCGCTATGTGGGGGTATGCACCTTC. Its translation: CASSESRYVGVCTF.

This chain uses TRBV29-1 with TRBJ1-1; no reliable D call. The CDR3 is made up of 13 amino acids. V was shortened by 3 bases and J by 0 bases, with 8 bases between the two germline ends. Germline values: CDR1 SQVTM, CDR2 ANQGSEA. The CDR3: CSVDDGMNTEAFF. The CDR3 DNA reads as TGCAGCGTTGATGACGGGATGAACACTGAAGCTTTCTTT.

This chain connects TRBV7-9 to TRBJ2-6; TRBD2 might be the D (5 bases). In germline, CDR1 is SEHNR, CDR2 FQNEAQ (reference sequence). V dropped 5 bases and J dropped 2 bases, with 13 bases sitting between them. The CDR3 spans 16 residues. The CDR3 DNA follows: TGTGCCAGCAGCCCCCCACTAGAGACTGGGGCCAACGTCCTGACTTTC. Protein product: CASSPPLETGANVLTF. The whole variable domain, remainder taken from reference TRBV7-9 and TRBJ2-6, is DTGVSQNPRHKITKRGQNVTFRCDPISEHNRLYWYRQTLGQGPEFLTYFQNEAQLEKSRLLSDRFSAERPKGSFSTLEIQRTEQGDSAMYLCASSPPLETGANVLTFGAGSRLTVL.

Notes on this clone: The same CDR3 arises from other DNA sequences in this sample as well. The chain is built from TRBV27 and TRBJ2-6; D is ambiguous. The CDR3 extends over 15 amino acids. CDR1 and CDR2 (germline): MNHEY, SMNVEV (reference sequence). Trimming removed 1 base from V and 0 bases from J, with 4 bases in between. The CDR3 bases are TGTGCCAGCAGTTTATTCGGCTCTGGGGCCAACGTCCTGACTTTC. Its translation is CASSLFGSGANVLTF.

The V call is TRBV5-6, the J call TRBJ1-5, with D unresolved. The CDR3 sequence is 16 residues long. Germline V gene sequence: CDR1 SGHDT, CDR2 YYEEEE. V was clipped by 0 bases and J by 2 bases, with 12 bases between them. In nucleotides, the CDR3 is TGTGCCAGCAGCTTGGGCGGCGGATTCGGCAATCAGCCCCAGCATTTT. It encodes CASSLGGGFGNQPQHF.

V gene TRBV29-1 combines with J gene TRBJ2-1; unclear D gene. Germline CDR1 is SQVTM and CDR2 is ANQGSEA. The CDR3 loop spans 13 amino acids. The V end lost 7 bases, the J end lost 7 bases, and 17 bases lay between the germline ends. Here the CDR3 reads CSADGSLTNEQFF. The DNA for the CDR3 is TGCAGCGCCGATGGTTCACTCACAAATGAGCAGTTCTTC.

The CDR3 region has the DNA TGTGCCAGCAGTACAGGAGGGGGCTACACCTTC. Its translation is CASSTGGGYTF. V usage is TRBV7-9 and J usage is TRBJ1-2; TRBD1 is a possible D gene (5 bases). Germline values: CDR1 SEHNR, CDR2 FQNEAQ (reference sequence). V gave up 6 bases and J gave up 8 bases, with 10 bases separating them. This CDR3 region has 11 residues.